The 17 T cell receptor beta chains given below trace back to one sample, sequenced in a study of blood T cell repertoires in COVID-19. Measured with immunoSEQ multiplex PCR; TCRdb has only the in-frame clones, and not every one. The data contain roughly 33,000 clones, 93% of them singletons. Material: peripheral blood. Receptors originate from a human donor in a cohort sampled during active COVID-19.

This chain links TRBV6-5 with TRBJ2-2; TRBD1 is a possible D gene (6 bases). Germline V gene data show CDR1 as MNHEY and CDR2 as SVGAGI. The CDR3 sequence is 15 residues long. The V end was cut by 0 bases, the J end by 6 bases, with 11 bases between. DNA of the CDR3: TGTGCCAGCAGTTACTCCAGGGGTTGGGCCGGGGAGCTGTTTTTT. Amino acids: CASSYSRGWAGELFF.

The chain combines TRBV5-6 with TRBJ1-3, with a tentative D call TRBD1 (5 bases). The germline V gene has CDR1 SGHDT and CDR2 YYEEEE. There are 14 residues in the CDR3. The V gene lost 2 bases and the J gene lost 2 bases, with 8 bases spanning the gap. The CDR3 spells CASSFYRTGNTIYF. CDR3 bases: TGTGCCAGCAGCTTCTACAGGACTGGAAACACCATATATTTT.

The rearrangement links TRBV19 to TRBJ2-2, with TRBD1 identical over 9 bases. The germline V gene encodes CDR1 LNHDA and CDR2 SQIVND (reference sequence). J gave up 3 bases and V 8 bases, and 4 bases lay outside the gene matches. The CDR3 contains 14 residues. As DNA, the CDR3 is TGTGCCAGTCTACAGGGGGCGTACACCGGGGAGCTGTTTTTT. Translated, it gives CASLQGAYTGELFF. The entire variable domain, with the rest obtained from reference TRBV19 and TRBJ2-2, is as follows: DGGITQSPKYLFRKEGQNVTLSCEQNLNHDAMYWYRQDPGQGLRLIYYSQIVNDFQKGDIAEGYSVSREKKESFPLTVTSAQKNPTAFYLCASLQGAYTGELFFGEGSRLTVL.

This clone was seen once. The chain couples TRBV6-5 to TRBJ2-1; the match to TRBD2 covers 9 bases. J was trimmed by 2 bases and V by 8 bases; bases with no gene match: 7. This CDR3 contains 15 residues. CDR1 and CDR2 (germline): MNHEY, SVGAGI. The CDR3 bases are TGTGCCAGCGGCGTAGCGGGAGTCGCCTACAATGAGCAGTTCTTC. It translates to CASGVAGVAYNEQFF.

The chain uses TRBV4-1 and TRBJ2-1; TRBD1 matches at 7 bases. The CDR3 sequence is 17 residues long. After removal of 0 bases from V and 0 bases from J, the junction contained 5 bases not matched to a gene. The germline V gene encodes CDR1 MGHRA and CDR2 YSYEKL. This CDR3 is CASSQEQSGGSYNEQFF. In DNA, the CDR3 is TGCGCCAGCAGCCAAGAGCAATCAGGGGGCTCCTACAATGAGCAGTTCTTC.

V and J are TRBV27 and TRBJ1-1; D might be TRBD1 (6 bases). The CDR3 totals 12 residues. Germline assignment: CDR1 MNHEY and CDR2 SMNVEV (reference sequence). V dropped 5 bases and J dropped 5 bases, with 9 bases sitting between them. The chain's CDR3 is CASSEQGTEAFF. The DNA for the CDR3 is TGTGCCAGCAGTGAGCAGGGGACTGAAGCTTTCTTT.

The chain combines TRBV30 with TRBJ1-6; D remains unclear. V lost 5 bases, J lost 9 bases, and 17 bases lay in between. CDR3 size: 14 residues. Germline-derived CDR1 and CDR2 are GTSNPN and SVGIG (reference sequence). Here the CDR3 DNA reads TGTGCCTGGGCGGCGGAGCCCAGCGGTTCACCCCTCCACTTT. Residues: CAWAAEPSGSPLHF. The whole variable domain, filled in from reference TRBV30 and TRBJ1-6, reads SQTIHQWPATLVQPVGSPLSLECTVEGTSNPNLYWYRQAAGRGLQLLFYSVGIGQISSEVPQNLSASRPQDRQFILSSKKLLLSDSGFYLCAWAAEPSGSPLHFGNGTRLTVT.

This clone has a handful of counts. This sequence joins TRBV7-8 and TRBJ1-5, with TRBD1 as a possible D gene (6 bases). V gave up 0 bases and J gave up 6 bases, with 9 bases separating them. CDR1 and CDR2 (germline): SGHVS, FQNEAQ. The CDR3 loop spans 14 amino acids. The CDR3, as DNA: TGTGCCAGCAGCTTAGCGACAGGCTCTCAGCCCCAGCATTTT. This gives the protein CASSLATGSQPQHF.

CDR3 sequence (DNA): TGTGCCAGCAGCTCAGGGACGGGACTCCCTGAAGCTTTCTTT. It translates to CASSSGTGLPEAFF. This chain connects TRBV7-9 to TRBJ1-1, with D possibly TRBD1 on 5 matching bases. The germline V gene has CDR1 SEHNR and CDR2 FQNEAQ (reference sequence). The CDR3 covers 14 residues. V lost 4 bases and J 6 bases, leaving 15 bases between the germline ends.

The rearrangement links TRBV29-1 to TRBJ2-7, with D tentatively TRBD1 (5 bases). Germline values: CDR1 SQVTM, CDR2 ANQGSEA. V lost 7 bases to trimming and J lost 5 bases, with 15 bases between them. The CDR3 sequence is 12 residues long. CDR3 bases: TGCAGCGGGACCCAGGGAACCGACGAGCAGTACTTC. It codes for CSGTQGTDEQYF.

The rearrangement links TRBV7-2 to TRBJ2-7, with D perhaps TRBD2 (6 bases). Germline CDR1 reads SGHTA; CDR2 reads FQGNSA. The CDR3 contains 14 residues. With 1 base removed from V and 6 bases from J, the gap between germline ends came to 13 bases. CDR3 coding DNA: TGTGCCAGCAGCTTAGTGACTAGGTTTTCCGAGCAGTACTTC. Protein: CASSLVTRFSEQYF.

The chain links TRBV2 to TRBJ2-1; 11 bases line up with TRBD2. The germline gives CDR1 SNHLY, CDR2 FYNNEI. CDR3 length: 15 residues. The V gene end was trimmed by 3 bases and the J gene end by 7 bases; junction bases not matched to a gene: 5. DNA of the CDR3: TGTGCCAGCAGTGAGACTAGCGGGGCCTGGAATGAGCAGTTCTTC. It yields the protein CASSETSGAWNEQFF.

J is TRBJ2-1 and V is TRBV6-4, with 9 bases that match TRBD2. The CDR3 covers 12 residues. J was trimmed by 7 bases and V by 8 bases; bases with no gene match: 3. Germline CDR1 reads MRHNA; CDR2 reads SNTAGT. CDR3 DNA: TGTGCCAGCGTAGCGGGGGAGAATGAGCAGTTCTTC. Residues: CASVAGENEQFF.

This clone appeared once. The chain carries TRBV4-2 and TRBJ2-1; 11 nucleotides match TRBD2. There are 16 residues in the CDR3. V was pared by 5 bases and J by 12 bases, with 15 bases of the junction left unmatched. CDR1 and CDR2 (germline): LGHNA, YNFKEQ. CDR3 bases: TGTGCCAGCAGCACCCTAGCGGGAGGTGCATCTGGGGGGCAGTTCTTC. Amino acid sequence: CASSTLAGGASGGQFF.

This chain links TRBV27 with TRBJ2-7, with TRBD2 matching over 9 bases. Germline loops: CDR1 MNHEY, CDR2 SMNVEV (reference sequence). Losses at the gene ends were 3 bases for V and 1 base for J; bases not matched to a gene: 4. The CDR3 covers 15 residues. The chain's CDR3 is CASSFGLALSYEQYF. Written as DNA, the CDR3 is TGTGCCAGCAGTTTCGGACTAGCGTTATCCTACGAGCAGTACTTC.

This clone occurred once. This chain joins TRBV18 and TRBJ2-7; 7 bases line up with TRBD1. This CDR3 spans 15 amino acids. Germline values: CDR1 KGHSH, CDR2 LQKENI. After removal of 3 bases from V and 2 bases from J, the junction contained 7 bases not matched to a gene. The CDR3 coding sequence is TGTGCCAGCTCACCGTCGGGGCAGGGGGCCTACGAGCAGTACTTC. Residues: CASSPSGQGAYEQYF.

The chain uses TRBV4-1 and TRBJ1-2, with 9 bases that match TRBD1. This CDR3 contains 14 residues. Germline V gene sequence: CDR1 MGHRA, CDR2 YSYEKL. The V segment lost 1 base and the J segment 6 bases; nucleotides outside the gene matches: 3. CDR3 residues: CASSQAGQGNGYTF. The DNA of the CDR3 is TGCGCCAGCAGCCAAGCCGGACAGGGGAATGGCTACACCTTC.